Below, one T cell receptor beta chain is given with its context. Its antigen remains unidentified. These data come from a study of T cell responses to AZD1222 COVID-19 vaccine. Study results and limitations: Reports indicate that nearly half of spike-specific TCRs are directed at unmutated variant regions. Most donors were white British and more were female, and clonal diversity was possibly underestimated. No day 14 peak samples; only post-peak repertoires were characterized.

TCRdb's copy holds only in-frame clones and misses some; the assay was immunoSEQ multiplex PCR. Of some 170,000 clones listed, around 90% are singletons. Sequences were derived from peripheral blood, sampled on day 0 of AZD1222 vaccination. The receptor was isolated from an adult in good health.

The CDR3 coding sequence is TGTGCCAGCAGTCGCACAGGGGTTGAAAAACTGTTTTTT. It specifies CASSRTGVEKLFF. The rearrangement uses TRBV7-8 and TRBJ1-4, with 7 bases identical to TRBD1. The germline V gene has CDR1 SGHVS and CDR2 FQNEAQ. The CDR3 spans 13 residues. Germline trimming cut 6 bases from V and 7 bases from J; bases unmatched to any gene: 5.